These 5 T cell receptor beta chains share one sample of origin, sequenced in a study of cytomegalovirus exposure and HLA in healthy donors. In the PCR, 60 Vbeta and 13 Jbeta primers were used. The method was immunoSEQ multiplex PCR; TCRdb's version includes in-frame clones alone and lacks a portion of them. This sample yields 130,000 to 150,000 clones, of which roughly 75% are seen a single time; around 6.8% belongs to the top ten. The specimen sequenced was PBMCs. The receptors stem from a man aged 35-49 years in good health and CMV-seropositive.

The gene calls are TRBV11-3 and TRBJ2-5; no reliable D call. In germline, CDR1 is SGHNT, CDR2 YENEEA. The CDR3 is made up of 16 amino acids. Trimming left V 2 bases short and J 2 bases short, with 15 bases between. Written as DNA, the CDR3 is TGTGCCAGCAGCTTAAATCCATTCGGGTCACAAGAGACCCAGTACTTC. Its protein product is CASSLNPFGSQETQYF.

The rearrangement joins TRBV7-2 to TRBJ2-3, with D possibly TRBD1 on 6 matching bases. Germline lookup yields CDR1 SGHTA and CDR2 FQGNSA. The CDR3 length is 15 residues. V was shortened by 0 bases and J by 3 bases, with 10 bases between the two germline ends. The CDR3 DNA follows: TGTGCCAGCAGCTTAGCGGTCAGGGGTACAGATACGCAGTATTTT. It translates to CASSLAVRGTDTQYF.

The gene calls are TRBV13 and TRBJ2-3; 14 bases agree with TRBD2. This CDR3 spans 20 amino acids. The trim removed 5 bases at V and 2 bases at J, leaving 15 bases unmatched. The germline CDR1 and CDR2 sequences are PRHDT and FYEKMQ (reference sequence). This CDR3 is CASSSTRGTSGGTSTDTQYF. The CDR3 DNA reads as TGTGCCAGCAGCAGTACTCGGGGGACTAGCGGGGGCACCTCCACAGATACGCAGTATTTT.

This clone was counted only a few times. The V gene is TRBV29-1, the J gene TRBJ2-1; TRBD2 agrees at 11 bases. There are 15 residues in the CDR3. V was pared by 3 bases and J by 7 bases, with 8 bases of the junction left unmatched. The germline V gene has CDR1 SQVTM and CDR2 ANQGSEA. The CDR3: CSVEVAGGPRNEQFF. CDR3 nucleotides: TGCAGCGTTGAGGTAGCGGGGGGGCCTCGGAATGAGCAGTTCTTC.

This CDR3 is CASSPGTGWDYGYTF. CDR3 in DNA: TGTGCCAGCAGTCCCGGGACAGGGTGGGACTATGGCTACACCTTC. The rearrangement links TRBV6-5 to TRBJ1-2, with TRBD1 matching over 9 bases. The V gene's germline CDR1 is MNHEY and CDR2 SVGAGI. The V segment lost 5 bases and the J segment 3 bases; nucleotides outside the gene matches: 7. The CDR3 is 15 residues long.